This T cell receptor beta chain was documented in a study of blood T cell repertoires in COVID-19. Study summary: The origin of the acute and convalescent COVID-19 samples was the United States, Italy and Spain.

Per the study methods: Amplification of reference gene primers was used by the study to estimate nucleated cell counts. Assay used: immunoSEQ multiplex PCR; TCRdb lists only in-frame clones, some missing. V and J calls and clone size follow that table, whereas D and trimming were derived from the DNA. The data contain about 57,000 clones, more than 90% of them singletons. This receptor was identified in a man in his 60s with acute or convalescent COVID-19. Specimen: peripheral blood.

This chain's CDR3 is CASSLSQGSAILKEQYF. CDR3 coding DNA: TGTGCCAGCAGTTTATCCCAGGGCAGCGCAATCTTAAAGGAGCAGTACTTC. This chain connects TRBV27 to TRBJ2-7; possible D gene TRBD1, 5 bases. The V end lost 0 bases, the J end lost 7 bases, and 22 bases lay between the germline ends. Germline V gives CDR1 MNHEY, CDR2 SMNVEV (reference sequence). The length of the CDR3 is 17 residues.